This T cell receptor beta chain is drawn from a study of CD8 T cells in Susac syndrome. J gave up 6 bases and V 1 base, and 6 bases lay outside the gene matches. Germline CDR1 and CDR2: LGHDT and YNNKEL (reference sequence). This CDR3 comprises 15 residues. Isolation of CD8+ and CD4+ T cells was performed negatively, whereas enrichment of TEMRA cells was done by FACS. Random hexamers served to reverse transcribe roughly 0.5 to 1 ug RNA. TCRdb reprocessed the immunoSEQ multiplex PCR reads via MiXCR and lists one record per CDR3 protein. The data show about 160,000 distinct CDR3 sequences, just over 90% seen once.

Sequences were obtained from CD4+ T cells from PBMCs. This clonotype originated in a human donor in good health. The J gene is TRBJ2-3, the V gene TRBV3-1; 8 nucleotides align to TRBD2. The chain's CDR3 is CASSQVAIAGDTQYF. The CDR3 DNA follows: TGTGCCAGCAGCCAAGTTGCCATAGCGGGGGATACGCAGTATTTT.